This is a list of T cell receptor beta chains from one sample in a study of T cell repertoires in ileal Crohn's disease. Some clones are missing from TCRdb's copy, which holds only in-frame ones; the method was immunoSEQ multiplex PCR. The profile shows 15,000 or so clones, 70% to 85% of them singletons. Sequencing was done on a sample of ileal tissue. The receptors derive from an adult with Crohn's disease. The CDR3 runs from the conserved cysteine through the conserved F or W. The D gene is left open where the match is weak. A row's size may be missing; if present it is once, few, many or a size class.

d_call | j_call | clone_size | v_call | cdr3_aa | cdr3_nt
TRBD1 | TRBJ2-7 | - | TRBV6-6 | CASSPGTGDEQYF | TGTGCCAGCAGTCCCGGGACAGGGGACGAGCAGTACTTC
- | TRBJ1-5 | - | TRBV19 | CASSIVGGYSNQPQHF | TGTGCCAGTAGTATAGTGGGCGGCTATAGCAATCAGCCCCAGCATTTT
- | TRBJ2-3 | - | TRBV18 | CASSPDSPLLDTQYF | TGTGCCAGCTCACCGGACAGTCCCCTGTTAGATACGCAGTATTTT
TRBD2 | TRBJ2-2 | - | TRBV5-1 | CASSSLAGETGELFF | TGCGCCAGCAGCTCCTTAGCGGGGGAAACCGGGGAGCTGTTTTTT
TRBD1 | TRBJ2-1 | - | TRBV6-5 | CASRGTGVRDEQFF | TGTGCCAGTCGTGGGACAGGGGTGAGGGATGAGCAGTTCTTC
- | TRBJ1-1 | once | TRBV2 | CASSSETPMNTEAFF | TGTGCCAGCAGTTCAGAGACCCCTATGAACACTGAAGCTTTCTTT
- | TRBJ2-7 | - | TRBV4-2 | CASSQDWAAGASYEQYF | TGTGCCAGCAGCCAAGATTGGGCGGCGGGGGCGTCCTACGAGCAGTACTTC
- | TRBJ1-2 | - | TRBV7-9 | CASSLSWEFNYGYTF | TGTGCCAGCAGCTTATCGTGGGAATTTAACTATGGCTACACCTTC
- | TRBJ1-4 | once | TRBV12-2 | CASRLVSGTGGTNEKLFF | TGTGCAAGTCGCTTAGTCTCTGGGACAGGGGGCACAAATGAAAAACTGTTTTTT
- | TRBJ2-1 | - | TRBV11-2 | CASSFRGRGNEQFF | TGTGCCAGCAGCTTCAGGGGGCGGGGGAATGAGCAGTTCTTC
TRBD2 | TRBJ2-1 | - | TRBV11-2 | CASSVRAGGRGEQFF | TGTGCCAGCAGCGTCCGAGCGGGGGGCCGTGGTGAGCAGTTCTTC
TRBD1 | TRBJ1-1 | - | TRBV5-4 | CASSWTGKYLNTEAFF | TGTGCCAGCAGCTGGACAGGGAAGTACTTGAACACTGAAGCTTTCTTT
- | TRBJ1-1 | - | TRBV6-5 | CASKRNTEAFF | TGTGCCAGCAAACGGAACACTGAAGCTTTCTTT
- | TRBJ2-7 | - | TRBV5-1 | CASSLGRPYEQYF | TGCGCCAGCAGCTTGGGACGGCCCTACGAGCAGTACTTC
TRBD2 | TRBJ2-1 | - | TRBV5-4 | CAAGSGGGSYNEQFF | TGTGCCGCTGGGTCTGGCGGGGGGAGCTACAATGAGCAGTTCTTC
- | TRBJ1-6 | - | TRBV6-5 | CASSYSILQGSPLHF | TGTGCCAGCAGTTACTCGATCTTACAGGGTTCACCCCTCCACTTT
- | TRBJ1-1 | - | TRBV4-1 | CASTGILNTEAFF | TGCGCCAGCACCGGCATTCTGAACACTGAAGCTTTCTTT
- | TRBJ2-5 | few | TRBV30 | CAWEPGNQETQYF | TGTGCCTGGGAACCGGGCAACCAAGAGACCCAGTACTTC
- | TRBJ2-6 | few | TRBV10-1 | CASSVRQARLRRYLSTGLTF | TGCGCCAGCAGTGTACGCCAGGCTAGGCTCAGGCGCTATTTATCAACGGGCCTGACTTTC
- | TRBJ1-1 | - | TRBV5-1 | CASSLVGAQNTEAFF | TGCGCCAGCAGCTTGGTGGGGGCACAGAACACTGAAGCTTTCTTT
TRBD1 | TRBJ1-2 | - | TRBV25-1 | CASSRTGGVYGYTF | TGTGCCAGCAGTAGGACAGGGGGTGTCTATGGCTACACCTTC
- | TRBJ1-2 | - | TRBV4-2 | CASTPPGKRPNYGYTF | TGTGCCAGCACCCCACCAGGGAAAAGACCTAACTATGGCTACACCTTC
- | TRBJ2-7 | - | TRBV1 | CTSSQRGTSGSSYEQYF | TGCACCAGCAGCCAAAGGGGAACCTCAGGGTCCTCCTACGAGCAGTACTTC
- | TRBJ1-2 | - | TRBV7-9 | CASSLQGAFYGYTF | TGTGCCAGCAGCTTACAGGGAGCGTTCTATGGCTACACCTTC
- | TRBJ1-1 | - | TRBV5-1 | CASSLVPRGGNTEAFF | TGCGCCAGCAGCTTGGTCCCACGGGGGGGGAACACTGAAGCTTTCTTT
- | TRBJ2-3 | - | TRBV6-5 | CASSYSRSGGTDTQYF | TGTGCCAGCAGTTACTCAAGGTCGGGGGGCACAGATACGCAGTATTTT
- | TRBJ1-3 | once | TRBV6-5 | CASSYGPGSGNTIYF | TGTGCCAGCAGTTACGGGCCAGGGTCTGGAAACACCATATATTTT
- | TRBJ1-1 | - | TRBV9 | CASSVGIDRRVEAFF | TGTGCCAGCAGCGTAGGTATCGACAGGAGAGTTGAAGCTTTCTTT
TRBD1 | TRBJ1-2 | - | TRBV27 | CASSPRPHGQDNYGYTF | TGTGCCAGCAGTCCGCGCCCCCACGGACAGGATAACTATGGCTACACCTTC
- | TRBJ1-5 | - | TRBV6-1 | CASSYSAPYQPQHF | TGTGCCAGCAGCTACAGCGCCCCATATCAGCCCCAGCATTTT
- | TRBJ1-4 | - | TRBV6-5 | CASRSGKIREKLFF | TGTGCCAGCAGATCCGGGAAGATTAGAGAAAAACTGTTTTTT